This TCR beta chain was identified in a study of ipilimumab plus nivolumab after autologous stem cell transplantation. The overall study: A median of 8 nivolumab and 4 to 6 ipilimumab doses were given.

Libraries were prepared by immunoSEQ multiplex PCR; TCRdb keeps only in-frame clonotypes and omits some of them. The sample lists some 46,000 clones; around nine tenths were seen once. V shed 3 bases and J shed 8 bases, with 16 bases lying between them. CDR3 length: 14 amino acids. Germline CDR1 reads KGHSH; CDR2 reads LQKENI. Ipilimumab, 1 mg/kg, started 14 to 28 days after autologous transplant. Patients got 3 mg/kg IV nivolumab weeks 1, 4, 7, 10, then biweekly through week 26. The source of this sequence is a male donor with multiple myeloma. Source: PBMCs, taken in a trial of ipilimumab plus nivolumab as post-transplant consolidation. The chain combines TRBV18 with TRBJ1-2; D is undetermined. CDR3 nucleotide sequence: TGTGCCAGCTCACCCCCCGACTCGGCGGCGGGCTACACCTTC. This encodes CASSPPDSAAGYTF.